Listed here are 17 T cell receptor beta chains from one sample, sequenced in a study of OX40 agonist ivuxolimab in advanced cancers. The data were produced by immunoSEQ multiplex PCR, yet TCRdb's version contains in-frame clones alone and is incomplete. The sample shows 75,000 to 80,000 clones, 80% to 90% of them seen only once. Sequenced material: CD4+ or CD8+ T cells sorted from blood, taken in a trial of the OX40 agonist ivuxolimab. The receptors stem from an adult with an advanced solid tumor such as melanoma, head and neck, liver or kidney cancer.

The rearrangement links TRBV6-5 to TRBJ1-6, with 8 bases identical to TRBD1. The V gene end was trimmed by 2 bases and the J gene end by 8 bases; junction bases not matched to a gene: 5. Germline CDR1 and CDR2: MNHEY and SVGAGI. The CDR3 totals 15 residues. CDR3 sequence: CASSYGDRGDSPLHF. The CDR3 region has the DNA TGTGCCAGCAGTTACGGTGACAGGGGAGATTCACCCCTCCACTTT.

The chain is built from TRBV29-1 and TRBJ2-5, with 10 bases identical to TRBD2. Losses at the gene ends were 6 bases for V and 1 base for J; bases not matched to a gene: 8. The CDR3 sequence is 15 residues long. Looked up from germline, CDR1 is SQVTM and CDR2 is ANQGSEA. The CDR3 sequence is CSVGAGGRAQETQYF. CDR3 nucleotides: TGCAGCGTCGGAGCGGGAGGGAGGGCCCAAGAGACCCAGTACTTC.

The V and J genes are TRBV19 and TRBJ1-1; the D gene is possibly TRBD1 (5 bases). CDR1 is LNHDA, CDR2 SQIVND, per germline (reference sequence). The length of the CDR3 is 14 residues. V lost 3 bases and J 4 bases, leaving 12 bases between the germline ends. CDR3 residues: CASSMFGGSTEAFF. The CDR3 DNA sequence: TGTGCCAGTAGTATGTTCGGGGGAAGCACTGAAGCTTTCTTT.

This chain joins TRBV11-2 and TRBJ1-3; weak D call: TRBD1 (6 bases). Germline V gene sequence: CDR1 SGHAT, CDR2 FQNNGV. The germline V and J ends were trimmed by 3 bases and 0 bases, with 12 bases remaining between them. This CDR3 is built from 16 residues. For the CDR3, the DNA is TGTGCCAGCAGCTTGGGGGCCGGCCCCTCTGGAAACACCATATATTTT. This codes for CASSLGAGPSGNTIYF.

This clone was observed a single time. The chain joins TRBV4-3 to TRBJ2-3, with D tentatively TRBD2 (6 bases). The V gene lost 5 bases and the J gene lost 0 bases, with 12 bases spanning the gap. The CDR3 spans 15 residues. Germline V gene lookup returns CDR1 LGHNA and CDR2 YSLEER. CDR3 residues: CASSSRRVSTDTQYF. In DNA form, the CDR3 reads TGCGCCAGCAGCTCGAGGAGGGTTAGCACAGATACGCAGTATTTT.

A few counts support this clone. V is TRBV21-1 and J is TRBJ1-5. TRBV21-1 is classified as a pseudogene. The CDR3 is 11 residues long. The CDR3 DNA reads TGTGCCAGGATTAGCAATCAGCCCCAGCATTTT. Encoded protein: CARISNQPQHF.

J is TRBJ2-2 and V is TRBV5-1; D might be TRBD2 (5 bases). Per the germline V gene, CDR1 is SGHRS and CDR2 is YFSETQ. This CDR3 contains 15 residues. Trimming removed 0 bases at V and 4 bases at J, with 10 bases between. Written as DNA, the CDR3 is TGCGCCAGCAGCTTGGAGAGGGCGGGCACCGGGGAGCTGTTTTTT. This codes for CASSLERAGTGELFF.

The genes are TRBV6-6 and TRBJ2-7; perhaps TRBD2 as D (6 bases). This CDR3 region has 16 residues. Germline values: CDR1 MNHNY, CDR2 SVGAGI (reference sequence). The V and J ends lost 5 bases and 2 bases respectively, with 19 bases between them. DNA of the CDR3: TGTGCCAGCAGTAAACCGGGACTTAAAGGGGCCTACGAGCAGTACTTC. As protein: CASSKPGLKGAYEQYF.

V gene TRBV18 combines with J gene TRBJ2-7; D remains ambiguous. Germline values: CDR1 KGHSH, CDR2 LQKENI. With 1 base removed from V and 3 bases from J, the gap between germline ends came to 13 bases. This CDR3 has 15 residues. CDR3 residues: CASSPRLAGDYEQYF. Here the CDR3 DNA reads TGTGCCAGCTCACCACGGCTCGCCGGAGACTACGAGCAGTACTTC. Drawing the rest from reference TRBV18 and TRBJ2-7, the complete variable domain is NAGVMQNPRHLVRRRGQEARLRCSPMKGHSHVYWYRQLPEEGLKFMVYLQKENIIDESGMPKERFSAEFPKEGPSILRIQQVVRGDSAAYFCASSPRLAGDYEQYFGPGTRLTVT.

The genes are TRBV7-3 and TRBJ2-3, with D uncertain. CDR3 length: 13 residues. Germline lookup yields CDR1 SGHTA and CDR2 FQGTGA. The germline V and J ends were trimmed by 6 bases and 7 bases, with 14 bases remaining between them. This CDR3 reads CASSFDQRNTQYF. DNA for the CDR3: TGTGCCAGCAGTTTTGATCAGAGGAATACGCAGTATTTT.

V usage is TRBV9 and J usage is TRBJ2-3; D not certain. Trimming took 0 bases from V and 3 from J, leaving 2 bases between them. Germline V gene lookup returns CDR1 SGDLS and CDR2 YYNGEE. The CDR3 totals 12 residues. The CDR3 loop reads CASSVDTDTQYF. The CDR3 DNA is TGTGCCAGCAGCGTAGATACAGATACGCAGTATTTT.

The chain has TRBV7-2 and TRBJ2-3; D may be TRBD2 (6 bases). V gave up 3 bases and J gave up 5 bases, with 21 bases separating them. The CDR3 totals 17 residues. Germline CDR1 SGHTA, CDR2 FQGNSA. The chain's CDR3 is CASSFVPAEGWEDTQYF. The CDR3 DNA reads TGTGCCAGCAGCTTCGTTCCAGCGGAGGGATGGGAAGATACGCAGTATTTT.

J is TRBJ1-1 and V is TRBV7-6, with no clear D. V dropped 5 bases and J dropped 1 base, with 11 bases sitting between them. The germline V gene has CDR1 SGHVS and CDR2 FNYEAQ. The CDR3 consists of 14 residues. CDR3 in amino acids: CASSRLIGNTEAFF. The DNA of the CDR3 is TGTGCCAGCAGCCGCCTTATTGGGAACACTGAAGCTTTCTTT.

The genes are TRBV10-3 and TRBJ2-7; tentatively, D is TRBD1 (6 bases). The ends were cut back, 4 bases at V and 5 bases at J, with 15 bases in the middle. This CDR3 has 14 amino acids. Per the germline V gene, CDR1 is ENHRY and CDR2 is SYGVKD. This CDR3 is CAISVARGADEQYF. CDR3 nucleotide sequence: TGTGCCATCAGTGTAGCCAGGGGTGCGGACGAGCAGTACTTC.

The CDR3 here is CASSRNIDGTEAFF. The CDR3 bases are TGTGCCAGCAGCCGTAACATAGATGGAACTGAAGCTTTCTTT. The V and J genes are TRBV14 and TRBJ1-1; D is unclear. The germline V and J ends were trimmed by 4 bases and 5 bases, with 14 bases remaining between them. The CDR3 covers 14 residues. CDR1 and CDR2 from the germline V gene are SGHDN and FVKESK.

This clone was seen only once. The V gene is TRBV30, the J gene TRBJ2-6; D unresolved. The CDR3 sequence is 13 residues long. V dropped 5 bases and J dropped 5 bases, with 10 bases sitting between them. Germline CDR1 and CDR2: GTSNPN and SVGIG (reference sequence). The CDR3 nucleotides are TGTGCCTGGTTGCAGGAACGGGCCAACGTCCTGACTTTC. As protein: CAWLQERANVLTF.

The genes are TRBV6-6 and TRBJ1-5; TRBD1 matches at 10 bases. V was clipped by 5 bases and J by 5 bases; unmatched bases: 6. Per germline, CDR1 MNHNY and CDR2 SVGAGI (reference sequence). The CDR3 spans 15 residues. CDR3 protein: CASSNRDRGYQPQHF. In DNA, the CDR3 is TGTGCCAGCAGTAACCGGGACAGGGGTTATCAGCCCCAGCATTTT.